The entry below gives a single T cell receptor beta chain sequence along with its context. The antigen is undetermined. The data originate from a study of breast tumors, draining lymph nodes, adjacent tissues. TCRdb re-called the multiplex PCR reads through MiXCR, storing one row per CDR3 protein. The sample records tens of thousands of distinct CDR3 sequences, less than 60% being singletons. Findings of the study overall: Tumor repertoires ranked between lymph nodes and nontumor tissue in diversity, with V and J gene preferences. Data fit most tumor T cells coming from lymph node, expanding in tumor. That most tumor T cells come from lymph nodes remained unproven. Luminal-like breast cancer showed significantly higher tumor–nontumor repertoire similarity than basal-like.

The CDR3 runs to 8 residues. The V end lost 0 bases, the J end lost 17 bases, and 0 bases lay between the germline ends. Germline-derived CDR1 and CDR2 are SGDLS and YYNGEE. The sequence came from a female donor with breast cancer. Some clones in this sample may be carry-over from other donors' samples. The V and J genes are TRBV9 and TRBJ1-6; unclear D gene. The sequenced sample consisted of breast tumor tissue. The CDR3 region is CASSVVHF. The CDR3 DNA reads as TGTGCCAGCAGCGTAGTCCACTTT.